The 31 T cell receptor beta chains below all came from one sample that was sequenced in a study of shared clonotypes between healthy human individuals. Generated by immunoSEQ multiplex PCR, the TCRdb table keeps only in-frame clones and is missing some. Among some 320,000 clones, around 90% were seen once, and the ten largest hold 15% to 20%. What was sequenced was memory CD8+ T cells sorted from blood. As for subset: CD45RO+ cells pooled with CCR7-negative TemRA cells. The receptors derive from a young man in good health.

V and J are TRBV9 and TRBJ2-7, with D tentatively TRBD2 (6 bases). Germline lookup yields CDR1 SGDLS and CDR2 YYNGEE. Trimming took off 0 bases at V and 5 bases at J, with 9 bases between the two ends. This CDR3 has 13 residues. The CDR3 DNA sequence: TGTGCCAGCAGCGTAGCGGGAGTAGACGAGCAGTACTTC. Translating it yields CASSVAGVDEQYF.

The chain employs TRBV2 and TRBJ2-7; TRBD1 agrees at 12 bases. There are 14 residues in the CDR3. V was clipped by 6 bases and J by 4 bases; unmatched bases: 4. Germline V CDR1 and CDR2: SNHLY, FYNNEI. The CDR3, as DNA: TGTGCCAGCAGCGGGACAGGGGGCTTATACGAGCAGTACTTC. Translating it yields CASSGTGGLYEQYF.

The rearrangement joins TRBV4-1 to TRBJ1-2, with D possibly matching TRBD1 (5 bases). Between the trimmed V and J ends, which lost 4 bases and 4 bases, there was a span of 22 bases. Germline V lookup: CDR1 MGHRA, CDR2 YSYEKL. The CDR3 runs to 17 residues. The CDR3 reads CASSLWRWSGPPYGYTF. As DNA, the CDR3 is TGCGCCAGCAGCCTATGGAGGTGGTCAGGGCCCCCCTATGGCTACACCTTC.

The gene calls are TRBV6-1 and TRBJ1-3; no clear D gene. Germline CDR1 is MNHNS and CDR2 is SASEGT. With 3 bases removed from V and 0 bases from J, the gap between germline ends came to 3 bases. CDR3 length: 13 residues. CDR3 sequence: CASSDYSGNTIYF. The CDR3 bases are TGTGCCAGCAGTGACTACTCTGGAAACACCATATATTTT.

The V and J genes are TRBV27 and TRBJ2-7, with 8 nucleotides matching TRBD1. Germline trimming cut 6 bases from V and 2 bases from J; bases unmatched to any gene: 3. This CDR3 contains 13 residues. The germline V gene has CDR1 MNHEY and CDR2 SMNVEV (reference sequence). The CDR3 nucleotides read TGTGCCAGCAGGGGACAGGACCCCTACGAGCAGTACTTC. It translates to CASRGQDPYEQYF.

As to this clone: Germline is not matched at one junction end, which may reflect a read error. This chain uses TRBV2 with TRBJ1-3, with D possibly being TRBD1 (5 bases). Germline CDR1 and CDR2: SNHLY and FYNNEI. The CDR3 consists of 17 residues. The CDR3 DNA sequence: TGTGCCAGCAGAGAAGGGACGGCTTCTATTGTTGGAAACACCATATATTTT. This gives the protein CASREGTASIVGNTIYF.

V gene TRBV6-1 combines with J gene TRBJ2-7; D ambiguous. CDR1 and CDR2 from the germline V gene are MNHNS and SASEGT. The CDR3 loop spans 16 amino acids. V lost 4 bases and J 0 bases, leaving 16 bases between the germline ends. The CDR3 loop is CASSVNRAWSSYEQYF. CDR3 nucleotides: TGTGCCAGCAGTGTTAACCGGGCCTGGAGCTCCTACGAGCAGTACTTC.

The chain has TRBV4-1 and TRBJ2-7; 7 bases map to TRBD1. The CDR3 contains 14 residues. Germline lookup yields CDR1 MGHRA and CDR2 YSYEKL. V gave up 0 bases and J gave up 3 bases; unmatched junction bases: 2. This chain's CDR3 is CASSQEHRGYEQYF. For the CDR3, the DNA is TGCGCCAGCAGCCAAGAGCACAGGGGCTACGAGCAGTACTTC.

This clone was found a few times. The V call is TRBV6-7, the J call TRBJ2-7; D may be TRBD2 (5 bases). TRBV6-7 is placed among ORFs of uncertain function. Trimming removed 5 bases from V and 3 bases from J, with 20 bases in between. This CDR3 spans 16 amino acids. CDR3 nucleotide sequence: TGTGCCAGCAGTCCCCAGCGGTTCACGCGAGTCTACGAGCAGTACTTC. Amino acid sequence: CASSPQRFTRVYEQYF.

The gene calls are TRBV6-5 and TRBJ1-1, with unresolved D. This CDR3 comprises 16 residues. In germline, CDR1 is MNHEY, CDR2 SVGAGI. The V end was cut by 0 bases, the J end by 5 bases, with 16 bases between. CDR3 sequence (DNA): TGTGCCAGCAGTTACTCGACTTCTGGGCGGGTAACTGAAGCTTTCTTT. Translating it yields CASSYSTSGRVTEAFF.

The V and J genes are TRBV2 and TRBJ2-7, with 11 bases lining up with TRBD2. The CDR3 consists of 15 residues. The germline V gene encodes CDR1 SNHLY and CDR2 FYNNEI. The J segment lost 7 bases and the V segment lost 5 bases, leaving 10 bases of the junction unmatched. CDR3 sequence (DNA): TGTGCCAGCAGTTTCTTAGCGGGAGGGCCAGGGGAGCAGTACTTC. It yields the protein CASSFLAGGPGEQYF.

The chain links TRBV7-8 to TRBJ1-2, with 7 bases aligning to TRBD1. Trimming at V came to 3 bases and at J to 4 bases, leaving 2 bases not matched to a gene. This CDR3 region has 13 residues. In germline, CDR1 is SGHVS, CDR2 FQNEAQ. The CDR3 region is CASSFGTAYGYTF. CDR3 sequence (DNA): TGTGCCAGCAGCTTTGGGACAGCCTATGGCTACACCTTC.

The chain links TRBV27 to TRBJ2-7; 13 bases align to TRBD2. Looked up from germline, CDR1 is MNHEY and CDR2 is SMNVEV (reference sequence). The CDR3 covers 17 residues. V shed 2 bases, J shed 4 bases, and the junction held 8 bases outside the gene matches. The CDR3 reads CASSLPTRTSGGYEQYF. In DNA, the CDR3 is TGTGCCAGCAGTTTACCCACACGGACTAGCGGGGGATACGAGCAGTACTTC.

V and J are TRBV18 and TRBJ2-2; 10 nucleotides match TRBD1. The trim removed 8 bases at V and 3 bases at J, leaving 12 bases unmatched. Germline assignment: CDR1 KGHSH and CDR2 LQKENI. This CDR3 is built from 17 residues. CDR3 in amino acids: CASKSPRTGGYTGELFF. CDR3 in DNA: TGTGCCAGCAAATCTCCGCGGACAGGGGGTTACACCGGGGAGCTGTTTTTT.

The chain joins TRBV9 to TRBJ2-7, with D uncertain. Per the germline V gene, CDR1 is SGDLS and CDR2 is YYNGEE. The CDR3 totals 14 residues. Between the trimmed V and J ends, which lost 3 bases and 6 bases, there was a span of 16 bases. CDR3 nucleotides: TGTGCCAGCAGCGGAGCGCCCGGCTTTTTCGAGCAGTACTTC. Translated: CASSGAPGFFEQYF.

V is TRBV15 and J is TRBJ2-1, with 8 bases identical to TRBD2. Trimming removed 5 bases from V and 4 bases from J; junction bases left unmatched: 4. The CDR3 is 14 residues long. Germline CDR1 and CDR2: LNHNV and YYDKDF (reference sequence). This CDR3 reads CATSGSGTYNEQFF. DNA of the CDR3: TGTGCCACCAGCGGTAGCGGGACTTACAATGAGCAGTTCTTC.

This clone was picked up many times. CDR3 in amino acids: CASSFTESGSGETQYF. In DNA form, the CDR3 reads TGTGCCAGCAGCTTCACCGAAAGCGGGAGCGGGGAGACCCAGTACTTC. The rearrangement links TRBV7-9 to TRBJ2-5, with 8 bases that match TRBD2. From germline, CDR1 is SEHNR and CDR2 FQNEAQ (reference sequence). V trimming: 3 bases; J trimming: 5 bases; junction bases outside the gene matches: 11. This CDR3 contains 16 residues.

This chain connects TRBV4-3 to TRBJ2-5; tentative D call: TRBD2 (6 bases). V dropped 3 bases and J dropped 5 bases, with 13 bases sitting between them. Germline V gives CDR1 LGHNA, CDR2 YSLEER. The CDR3 consists of 14 residues. The CDR3 protein is CASSQRLVVETQYF. DNA for the CDR3: TGCGCCAGCAGCCAGAGACTAGTCGTTGAGACCCAGTACTTC.

The V call is TRBV18, the J call TRBJ1-5; D is unresolved. The V end lost 3 bases, the J end lost 1 base, and 16 bases lay between the germline ends. The CDR3 has 17 residues. Germline assignment: CDR1 KGHSH and CDR2 LQKENI. The CDR3 loop reads CASSPREPWLSNQPQHF. In nucleotides, the CDR3 is TGTGCCAGCTCACCGCGGGAACCCTGGTTGAGCAATCAGCCCCAGCATTTT. Together with reference TRBV18 and TRBJ1-5, the CDR3 gives the full variable domain: NAGVMQNPRHLVRRRGQEARLRCSPMKGHSHVYWYRQLPEEGLKFMVYLQKENIIDESGMPKERFSAEFPKEGPSILRIQQVVRGDSAAYFCASSPREPWLSNQPQHFGDGTRLSIL.

The V gene is TRBV5-6, the J gene TRBJ1-2; possible D gene TRBD1, 6 bases. The CDR3 is 14 amino acids. Deletions cut 3 bases from V and 3 bases from J, with 12 bases between. The germline gives CDR1 SGHDT, CDR2 YYEEEE. CDR3 DNA: TGTGCCAGCAGCTCCGGGACACCAGACTATGGCTACACCTTC. Its protein is CASSSGTPDYGYTF.

This clone appeared a single time. This chain links TRBV10-2 with TRBJ1-4, with TRBD1 as a possible D gene (5 bases). The CDR3 consists of 14 residues. Germline V gives CDR1 WSHSY, CDR2 SAAADI. Trimming shortened V by 7 bases and J by 5 bases, and 14 bases separated the two germline ends. The CDR3 bases are TGCGCCAGCAATCCCGGGACGGGGAATGAAAAACTGTTTTTT. It encodes CASNPGTGNEKLFF.

The chain recombines TRBV4-3 with TRBJ2-7; either TRBD1 or TRBD2 may fit D (5 bases each). The CDR3 extends over 15 amino acids. Germline V gene data show CDR1 as LGHNA and CDR2 as YSLEER. Trimming removed 3 bases at V and 0 bases at J, with 12 bases between. The CDR3 is CASSQAGASSYEQYF. The CDR3 coding sequence is TGCGCCAGCAGCCAGGCCGGGGCCAGCTCCTACGAGCAGTACTTC.

The chain combines TRBV7-2 with TRBJ2-3; TRBD2 aligns across 10 bases. CDR3 length equals 15 residues. Unmatched junction bases numbered 5, after V lost 4 bases and J lost 4 bases. Germline V gene lookup returns CDR1 SGHTA and CDR2 FQGNSA. The CDR3 loop reads CASSWGTSAADTQYF. The CDR3 region has the DNA TGTGCCAGCAGCTGGGGGACTAGCGCGGCAGATACGCAGTATTTT.

The chain carries TRBV7-2 and TRBJ2-7, with D maybe TRBD2 (5 bases). This CDR3 is 16 amino acids long. Germline CDR1 reads SGHTA; CDR2 reads FQGNSA. The V gene lost 4 bases and the J gene lost 5 bases, with 21 bases spanning the gap. DNA of the CDR3: TGTGCCAGCAGCTCCCCCCACGAGAGGGCCGGAAACGAGCAGTACTTC. Translation: CASSSPHERAGNEQYF.

The chain employs TRBV13 and TRBJ2-7, with 12 bases that match TRBD2. The CDR3 length is 16 residues. Germline-derived CDR1 and CDR2 are PRHDT and FYEKMQ (reference sequence). V was pared by 3 bases and J by 5 bases, with 8 bases of the junction left unmatched. CDR3 coding DNA: TGTGCCAGCAGCTTCCGACTAGCGGGAGCAGAGGACGAGCAGTACTTC. Translated, it gives CASSFRLAGAEDEQYF.

This clone has ten or more counts. The chain has TRBV11-3 and TRBJ2-1; possible D gene TRBD1, 6 bases. The CDR3 loop spans 15 amino acids. The V gene's germline CDR1 is SGHNT and CDR2 YENEEA. V lost 0 bases, J lost 0 bases, and 6 bases lay in between. In DNA, the CDR3 is TGTGCCAGCAGCTTAGAGGGGGCCTCCTACAATGAGCAGTTCTTC. Protein sequence: CASSLEGASYNEQFF.

The CDR3, as DNA: TGTGCCTGGAGTGTATTCGGAAATAGCAATCAGCCCCAGCATTTT. Translation: CAWSVFGNSNQPQHF. V and J are TRBV30 and TRBJ1-5; D gene ambiguous. The CDR3 is 15 residues long. CDR1 is GTSNPN, CDR2 SVGIG, per germline (reference sequence). The ends were cut back, 0 bases at V and 0 bases at J, with 9 bases in the middle.

The genes are TRBV2 and TRBJ1-2; D not resolved. CDR1 and CDR2 (germline): SNHLY, FYNNEI. V dropped 4 bases and J dropped 8 bases, with 11 bases sitting between them. The CDR3 is 12 residues long. The CDR3 nucleotides are TGTGCCAGCAGTGGGGTTGTAGGAGGCTACACCTTC. Translation gives CASSGVVGGYTF.

Notes on this clone: This may come from a read error, since a much larger clone is one base off. The sample contains more than one DNA sequence encoding this CDR3. The V call is TRBV27, the J call TRBJ2-7; D is ambiguous. The length of the CDR3 is 12 residues. Trimming removed 5 bases at V and 0 bases at J, with 5 bases between. Looked up from germline, CDR1 is MNHEY and CDR2 is SMNVEV (reference sequence). CDR3 bases: TGTGCCAGCAGTCCTAGCTCCTACGAGCAGTACTTC. Protein sequence: CASSPSSYEQYF.

J is TRBJ2-1 and V is TRBV25-1, with D possibly being TRBD2 (5 bases). The CDR3 consists of 12 residues. Trimming left V 6 bases short and J 10 bases short, with 13 bases between. Germline V gives CDR1 MGHDK, CDR2 SYGVNS. CDR3: CASSVGVREQFF. CDR3 sequence (DNA): TGTGCCAGCAGCGTCGGGGTCCGCGAGCAGTTCTTC.

The chain couples TRBV10-2 to TRBJ2-2, with 10 bases lining up with TRBD1. Germline V gene sequence: CDR1 WSHSY, CDR2 SAAADI. CDR3 length equals 16 residues. Trimming at V came to 6 bases and at J to 6 bases, leaving 10 bases not matched to a gene. CDR3 nucleotides: TGCGCCAGCAGCCTTCTGACAGGGGGCCTGGCCGGGGAGCTGTTTTTT. This gives the protein CASSLLTGGLAGELFF.